This T cell receptor (beta chain) stems from a study of blood T cell repertoires in COVID-19. Study details: From the United States, Italy and Spain came samples of acute and convalescent COVID-19.

This CDR3 is built from 16 residues. Germline CDR1 reads GTSNPN; CDR2 reads SVGIG (reference sequence). With V trimmed by 3 bases and J by 6 bases, 12 bases remained unmatched. Authors' processing steps: It was from reference gene primer amplification that nucleated cell counts were estimated. The table came from immunoSEQ multiplex PCR; TCRdb's copy has only in-frame clones and leaves some out. The DNA gave D and trimming, while V, J and clone size come from that table. The table records roughly 250,000 clones, around 81% of them present only once. The J gene is TRBJ2-7, the V gene TRBV30, with TRBD1 matching over 12 bases. The receptor was isolated from a middle-aged man with active or convalescent COVID-19. Sequenced input: peripheral blood. CDR3 sequence reads: CAWSPPGDRGQGEQYF. The CDR3 DNA reads as TGTGCCTGGAGCCCTCCTGGGGACAGGGGGCAGGGCGAGCAGTACTTC.